The clone carrying this T cell receptor (beta chain) was counted only a few times. Its specificity is not known. The investigators reverse transcribed all of the isolated RNA, so they sequenced expressed TCRB transcripts. The assay was immunoSEQ multiplex PCR, and TCRdb's table has in-frame clones only and misses some. The table records hundreds of thousands of clones, around an eighth of them present only once. This specimen comes from a study of beta chain features in type 1 diabetes. Study-level points and caveats: Significant though moderate, a shortening of TCRB CDR3s appeared in all four CD4+ subsets of Type 1 diabetes patients.

The source material was naive CD4+ T cells from blood. The clonotype originates from a man between 18 and 29 years old with type 1 diabetes.

This CDR3 reads CASSSITGVYGYTF. In nucleotides, the CDR3 is TGTGCCAGCAGTTCAATCACAGGGGTCTATGGCTACACCTTC. The rearrangement uses TRBV28 and TRBJ1-2; 7 positions agree with TRBD1. The V gene's germline CDR1 is MDHEN and CDR2 SYDVKM. J gave up 4 bases and V 4 bases, and 6 bases lay outside the gene matches. The CDR3 has 14 amino acids.